The 15 T cell receptor beta chains presented below share a single source sample, sequenced in a study of blood T cell repertoires in COVID-19. TCRdb's table, derived via immunoSEQ multiplex PCR, lists solely in-frame clones and lacks some. The sample yields about 150,000 clones, around four fifths seen once. The sequenced material came from peripheral blood. The receptors shown here come from a woman of 80 years or more with COVID-19, enrolled during active disease.

There are a few counts of this clone. V usage is TRBV5-1 and J usage is TRBJ2-5; D is possibly TRBD2 (6 bases). CDR1 is SGHRS and CDR2 is YFSETQ in the germline V gene. The CDR3 covers 15 residues. Trimming removed 4 bases at V and 1 base at J, with 14 bases between. CDR3 region: CASSRTLAPQETQYF. The CDR3 nucleotides read TGCGCCAGCAGCCGGACCCTAGCGCCCCAAGAGACCCAGTACTTC.

The chain couples TRBV7-2 to TRBJ2-1; 8 bases fit TRBD2. This CDR3 has 16 residues. V shed 1 base and J 9 bases; nucleotides not matched to a gene: 11. Germline CDR1 SGHTA, CDR2 FQGNSA. CDR3 in amino acids: CASSLVSGGVGSEQFF. The DNA for the CDR3 is TGTGCCAGCAGCTTAGTGTCGGGAGGGGTAGGAAGTGAGCAGTTCTTC.

This clone came up a few times. The chain recombines TRBV4-2 with TRBJ1-2; 7 bases agree with TRBD1. Germline V gene lookup returns CDR1 LGHNA and CDR2 YNFKEQ. The J segment lost 2 bases and the V segment lost 3 bases, leaving 6 bases of the junction unmatched. The CDR3 has 15 residues. CDR3 sequence: CASSQVEGQNYGYTF. The DNA of the CDR3 is TGTGCCAGCAGCCAGGTGGAGGGACAGAACTATGGCTACACCTTC.

The rearrangement joins TRBV3-1 (or the pseudogene TRBV3-2) to TRBJ1-1; the D is unclear. The CDR3 is 14 residues long. Trimming stripped 1 base from V and 5 bases from J, with 11 bases between. Germline assignment: CDR1 LGHDT and CDR2 YNNKEL (reference sequence). The CDR3 loop is CASSQVSGMTEAFF. CDR3 coding DNA: TGTGCCAGCAGCCAAGTATCAGGAATGACTGAAGCTTTCTTT.

The rearrangement uses TRBV16 and TRBJ2-5, with TRBD1 identical over 8 bases. CDR3 length: 14 amino acids. Per the germline V gene, CDR1 is KGHSY and CDR2 is FQNENV. V lost 0 bases and J lost 4; bases outside the gene matches: 1. The CDR3 bases are TGTGCCAGCAGCCAATCAGACAGGGGAGAGACCCAGTACTTC. The encoded protein is CASSQSDRGETQYF.

The chain recombines TRBV19 with TRBJ1-1; 7 nucleotides match TRBD1. Per the germline V gene, CDR1 is LNHDA and CDR2 is SQIVND (reference sequence). Losses at the gene ends were 5 bases for V and 5 bases for J; bases not matched to a gene: 8. The CDR3 runs 14 residues. CDR3 sequence: CASSVNRGATEAFF. The CDR3 DNA reads TGTGCCAGTAGTGTCAACAGGGGAGCAACTGAAGCTTTCTTT.

The chain has TRBV7-9 and TRBJ2-5; possibly TRBD1 for D (6 bases). The V gene's germline CDR1 is SEHNR and CDR2 FQNEAQ (reference sequence). Trimming left V 4 bases short and J 0 bases short, with 12 bases between. The CDR3 has 15 amino acids. For the CDR3, the DNA is TGTGCCAGCAGCTACCTACAGGGCTACCAAGAGACCCAGTACTTC. Its translation: CASSYLQGYQETQYF.

This clone was seen only a few times. This rearrangement joins TRBV5-1 to TRBJ1-6, with D possibly being TRBD1 (6 bases). The CDR3 loop spans 18 amino acids. CDR1 is SGHRS, CDR2 YFSETQ, per germline. The V end was cut by 2 bases, the J end by 6 bases, with 21 bases between. The CDR3 region is CASSFSVRGTAGNSPLHF. The CDR3 nucleotides are TGCGCCAGCAGCTTCTCAGTCAGGGGAACTGCTGGTAATTCACCCCTCCACTTT.

The chain recombines TRBV12-5 with TRBJ1-3; tentative D call: TRBD1 (5 bases). The ends were cut back, 7 bases at V and 1 base at J, with 17 bases in the middle. From germline, CDR1 is LGHNT and CDR2 FRNRAP. The CDR3 totals 16 residues. In DNA form, the CDR3 reads TGTGCTAGTGACCAGATAGACAGATCTTCTGGAAACACCATATATTTT. It specifies CASDQIDRSSGNTIYF.

The J gene is TRBJ1-6, the V gene TRBV7-3; D unclear. In germline, CDR1 is SGHTA, CDR2 FQGTGA. This CDR3 has 16 amino acids. V lost 2 bases to trimming and J lost 4 bases, with 12 bases between them. This chain's CDR3 is CASSLLRDLYNSPLHF. The DNA for the CDR3 is TGTGCCAGCAGCTTACTTCGCGACTTATATAATTCACCCCTCCACTTT.

The chain employs TRBV4-1 and TRBJ2-3; possibly TRBD1 for D (6 bases). The germline V and J ends were trimmed by 1 base and 0 bases, with 11 bases remaining between them. The germline gives CDR1 MGHRA, CDR2 YSYEKL. The CDR3 loop spans 16 amino acids. The CDR3 is CASSQGYRGSTDTQYF. The CDR3 DNA reads TGCGCCAGCAGCCAAGGTTATAGGGGGAGCACAGATACGCAGTATTTT.

The rearrangement uses TRBV7-9 and TRBJ1-5, with 9 bases fitting TRBD1. Trimming at V came to 5 bases and at J to 6 bases, leaving 8 bases not matched to a gene. CDR3 length equals 15 residues. CDR1 SEHNR and CDR2 FQNEAQ come from the germline V gene (reference sequence). CDR3 bases: TGTGCCAGCAGCCCCGGGACAGGGACCGGTCAGCCCCAGCATTTT. Residues: CASSPGTGTGQPQHF.

The J gene is TRBJ2-1, the V gene TRBV4-1; maybe TRBD2 (6 bases). V shed 4 bases and J shed 5 bases, with 21 bases lying between them. The CDR3 is 17 residues long. Per the germline V gene, CDR1 is MGHRA and CDR2 is YSYEKL. DNA for the CDR3: TGCGCCAGCAGCCTTTACCCCATCCGGGACTTAAACAATGAGCAGTTCTTC. Translated: CASSLYPIRDLNNEQFF.

This chain connects TRBV28 to TRBJ2-3; 9 bases line up with TRBD1. The CDR3 loop spans 15 amino acids. V lost 4 bases to trimming and J lost 2 bases; unmatched junction nucleotides: 4. The germline CDR1 and CDR2 sequences are MDHEN and SYDVKM. This CDR3 is CASSSGQGDTDTQYF. The CDR3 DNA reads as TGTGCCAGCAGTTCGGGACAGGGCGACACAGATACGCAGTATTTT.

The J gene is TRBJ1-5, the V gene TRBV5-5; TRBD1 matches at 11 bases. Germline assignment: CDR1 SGHKS and CDR2 YYEKEE (reference sequence). The CDR3 sequence is 14 residues long. After removal of 2 bases from V and 7 bases from J, the junction contained 2 bases not matched to a gene. CDR3 sequence reads: CASSFGQGAQPQHF. The CDR3 nucleotides read TGTGCCAGCAGCTTCGGACAGGGGGCACAGCCCCAGCATTTT.